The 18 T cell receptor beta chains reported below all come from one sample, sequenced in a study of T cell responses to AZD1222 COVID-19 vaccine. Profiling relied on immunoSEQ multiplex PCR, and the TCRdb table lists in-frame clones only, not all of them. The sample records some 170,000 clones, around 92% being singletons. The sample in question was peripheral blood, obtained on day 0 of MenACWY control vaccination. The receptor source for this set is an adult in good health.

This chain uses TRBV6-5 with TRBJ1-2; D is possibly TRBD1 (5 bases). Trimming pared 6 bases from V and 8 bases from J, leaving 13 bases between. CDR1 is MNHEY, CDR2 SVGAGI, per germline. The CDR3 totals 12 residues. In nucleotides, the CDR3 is TGTGCCAGCAGCCGGGACCTTAGGGGCTACACCTTC. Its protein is CASSRDLRGYTF.

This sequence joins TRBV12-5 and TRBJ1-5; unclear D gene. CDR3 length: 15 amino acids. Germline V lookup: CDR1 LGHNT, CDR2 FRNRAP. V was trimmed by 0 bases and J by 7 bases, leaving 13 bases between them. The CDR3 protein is CASGLVTSGGQPQHF. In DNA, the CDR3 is TGTGCTAGTGGTTTGGTGACATCGGGCGGCCAGCCCCAGCATTTT.

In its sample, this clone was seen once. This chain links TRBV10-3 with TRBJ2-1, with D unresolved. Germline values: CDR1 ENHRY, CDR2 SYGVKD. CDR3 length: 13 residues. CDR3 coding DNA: TGTGCTATCGTAGCCAGCTCCTACAATGAGCAGTTCTTC. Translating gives CAIVASSYNEQFF.

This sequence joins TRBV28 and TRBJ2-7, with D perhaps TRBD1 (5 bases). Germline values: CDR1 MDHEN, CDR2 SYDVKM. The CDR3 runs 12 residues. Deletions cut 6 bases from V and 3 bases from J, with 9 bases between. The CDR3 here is CASRPDNYEQYF. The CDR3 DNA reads TGTGCCAGCAGGCCGGACAACTACGAGCAGTACTTC.

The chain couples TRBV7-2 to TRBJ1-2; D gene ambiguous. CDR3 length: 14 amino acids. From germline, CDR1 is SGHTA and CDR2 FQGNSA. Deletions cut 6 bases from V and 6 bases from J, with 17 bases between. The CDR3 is CASRLPGPGHGYTF. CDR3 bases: TGTGCCAGCAGACTCCCTGGGCCCGGCCATGGCTACACCTTC.

This chain's CDR3 is CASSLDYRTNGYTF. For the CDR3, the DNA is TGCGCCAGCAGCTTGGATTACCGGACAAACGGCTACACCTTC. V is TRBV5-1 and J is TRBJ1-2; D may be TRBD1 (5 bases). Per the germline V gene, CDR1 is SGHRS and CDR2 is YFSETQ. The CDR3 is 14 amino acids. V lost 0 bases and J lost 8, with 14 bases in between.

The DNA of the CDR3 is TGTGCCAGCAGCTTAGAGCCCCAGGGAGGGAACACCGGGGAGCTGTTTTTT. Protein sequence: CASSLEPQGGNTGELFF. The V and J genes are TRBV7-8 and TRBJ2-2; a weak D match, TRBD2 (6 bases). CDR1 is SGHVS and CDR2 is FQNEAQ in the germline V gene. The CDR3 totals 17 residues. The germline V and J ends were trimmed by 1 base and 1 base, with 13 bases remaining between them.

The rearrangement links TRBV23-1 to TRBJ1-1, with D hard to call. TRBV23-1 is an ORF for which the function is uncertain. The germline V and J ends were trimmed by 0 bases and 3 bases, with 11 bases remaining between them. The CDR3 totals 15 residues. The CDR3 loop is CASSQSVPGHTEAFF. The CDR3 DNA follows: TGCGCCAGCAGTCAATCGGTACCAGGACACACTGAAGCTTTCTTT.

The CDR3 sequence: CAWSHDGYTEAFF. The CDR3 nucleotides are TGTGCCTGGAGTCACGACGGGTACACTGAAGCTTTCTTT. V gene TRBV30 combines with J gene TRBJ1-1; unclear D gene. CDR3 length: 13 residues. V lost 2 bases and J 3 bases, leaving 10 bases between the germline ends. CDR1 GTSNPN and CDR2 SVGIG come from the germline V gene (reference sequence).

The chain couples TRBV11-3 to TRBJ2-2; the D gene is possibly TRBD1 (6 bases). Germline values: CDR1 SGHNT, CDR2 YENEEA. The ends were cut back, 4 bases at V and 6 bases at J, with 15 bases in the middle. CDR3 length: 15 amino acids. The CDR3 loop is CASSSRTDQAGELFF. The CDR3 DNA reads TGTGCCAGCAGCTCTAGGACAGACCAGGCCGGGGAGCTGTTTTTT.

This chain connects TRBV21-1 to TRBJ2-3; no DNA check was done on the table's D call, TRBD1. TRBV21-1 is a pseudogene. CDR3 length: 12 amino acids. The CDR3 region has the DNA TGTGCCAGTCCGACAGCCACAGATACGCAGTATTTT. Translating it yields CASPTATDTQYF.

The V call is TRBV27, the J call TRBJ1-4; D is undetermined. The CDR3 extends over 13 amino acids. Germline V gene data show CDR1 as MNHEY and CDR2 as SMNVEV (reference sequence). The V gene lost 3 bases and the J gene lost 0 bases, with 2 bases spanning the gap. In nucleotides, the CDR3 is TGTGCCAGCAGTTTTGCAACTAATGAAAAACTGTTTTTT. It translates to CASSFATNEKLFF. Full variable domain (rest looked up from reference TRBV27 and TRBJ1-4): EAQVTQNPRYLITVTGKKLTVTCSQNMNHEYMSWYRQDPGLGLRQIYYSMNVEVTDKGDVPEGYKVSRKEKRNFPLILESPSPNQTSLYFCASSFATNEKLFFGSGTQLSVL.

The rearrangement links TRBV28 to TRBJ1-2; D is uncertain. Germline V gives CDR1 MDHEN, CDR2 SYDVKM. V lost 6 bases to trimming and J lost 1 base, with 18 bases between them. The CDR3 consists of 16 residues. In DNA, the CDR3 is TGTGCCAGCAGGCCCGAAGGGCGACTACTTAACTATGGCTACACCTTC. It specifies CASRPEGRLLNYGYTF.

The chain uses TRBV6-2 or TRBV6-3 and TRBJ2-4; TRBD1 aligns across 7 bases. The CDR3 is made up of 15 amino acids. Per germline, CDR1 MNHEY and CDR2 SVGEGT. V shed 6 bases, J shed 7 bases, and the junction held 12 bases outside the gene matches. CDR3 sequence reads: CASSTFPGTENIQYF. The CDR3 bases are TGTGCCAGCAGCACGTTCCCCGGGACAGAGAACATTCAGTACTTC.

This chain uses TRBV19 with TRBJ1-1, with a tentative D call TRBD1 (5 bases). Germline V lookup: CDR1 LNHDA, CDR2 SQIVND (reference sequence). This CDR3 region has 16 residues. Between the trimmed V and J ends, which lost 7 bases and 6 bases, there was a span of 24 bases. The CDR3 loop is CASTNVGLGRVAEAFF. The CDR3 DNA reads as TGTGCCAGTACCAACGTCGGCCTGGGGCGAGTTGCTGAAGCTTTCTTT.

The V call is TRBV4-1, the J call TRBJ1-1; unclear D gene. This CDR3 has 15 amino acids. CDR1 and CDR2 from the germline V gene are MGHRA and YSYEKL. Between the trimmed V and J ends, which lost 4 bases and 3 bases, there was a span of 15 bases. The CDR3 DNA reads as TGCGCCAGCAGCCTAAACCTCAACAGCGACACTGAAGCTTTCTTT. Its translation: CASSLNLNSDTEAFF.

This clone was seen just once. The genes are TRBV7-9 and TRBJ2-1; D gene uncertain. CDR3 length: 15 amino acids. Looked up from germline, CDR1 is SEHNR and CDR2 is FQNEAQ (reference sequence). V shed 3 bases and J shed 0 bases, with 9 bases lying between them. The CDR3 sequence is CASSLLPNSYNEQFF. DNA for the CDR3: TGTGCCAGCAGCTTGCTACCTAACTCCTACAATGAGCAGTTCTTC.

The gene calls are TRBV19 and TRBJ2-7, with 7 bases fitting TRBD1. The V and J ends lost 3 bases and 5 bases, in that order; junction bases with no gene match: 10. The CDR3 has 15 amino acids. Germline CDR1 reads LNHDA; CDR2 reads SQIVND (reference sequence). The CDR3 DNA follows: TGTGCCAGTAGTATCGCAACAGGGGCTTCGAACGAGCAGTACTTC. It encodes CASSIATGASNEQYF.